These 18 T cell receptor beta chains share one sample of origin, sequenced in a study of post-analysis software for immune sequencing data (dated by TCRdb to 2013 to 2016). The paper as a whole reports these results and caveats: Patients showed significantly higher frequencies than controls for roughly five TRBV segments, among them TRBV5-6, TRBV5-1 and TRBV20-1.

What these receptors recognize is not known. Preparation of the library involved PCR. Sequencing used an Illumina HiSeq 2500. To reduce PCR and sequencing biases, unique molecular identifiers were built into the TCR beta cDNA libraries. In-frame beta chains were kept once TCRdb had trimmed the public reads at Q25 with fastp and called clones with MiXCR. Rows with a matching CDR3 protein are joined into one entry that keeps the most common DNA and genes. The sample table lists roughly 410,000 distinct CDR3 sequences, roughly 38% of them with a count of one. The top ten clones comprise around 15% of the sample. The sequenced sample was blood. All receptors derive from a girl under 18 with multiple sclerosis.

In its sample, this clonotype was seen a few times. This chain links TRBV28 with TRBJ2-3, with D perhaps assigned TRBD1 or TRBD2 (5 bases each). Germline lookup yields CDR1 MDHEN and CDR2 SYDVKM. CDR3 size: 16 residues. The V end lost 7 bases, the J end lost 1 base, and 18 bases lay between the germline ends. CDR3 nucleotides: TGTGCCAGCACCCTAACCTCGGGGCTGGGCACAGATACGCAGTATTTT. Protein: CASTLTSGLGTDTQYF.

V and J are TRBV6-5 and TRBJ2-7; perhaps D is TRBD1 or TRBD2 (5 bases each). Per the germline V gene, CDR1 is MNHEY and CDR2 is SVGAGI. V was pared by 5 bases and J by 7 bases, with 21 bases between. This CDR3 comprises 15 residues. This CDR3 reads CASSTGRWRQMEQYF. In DNA form, the CDR3 reads TGTGCCAGCAGTACGGGACGGTGGAGGCAAATGGAGCAGTACTTC.

The CDR3 loop reads CASSFQTGGREKLFF. In DNA form, the CDR3 reads TGTGCCAGCAGTTTTCAGACAGGGGGCCGTGAAAAACTGTTTTTT. The genes are TRBV6-5 and TRBJ1-4, with TRBD1 matching 10 bases. CDR1 is MNHEY and CDR2 is SVGAGI in the germline V gene. The CDR3 spans 15 residues. The trim removed 4 bases at V and 7 bases at J, leaving 6 bases unmatched.

The V gene is TRBV12-3 or TRBV12-4, the J gene TRBJ1-4; maybe TRBD1 (6 bases). Trimming stripped 6 bases from V and 0 bases from J, with 11 bases between. The CDR3 runs 15 residues. As DNA, the CDR3 is TGTGCCAGCAGCCGTAGGACAGCAACTAATGAAAAACTGTTTTTT. This encodes CASSRRTATNEKLFF.

The chain has TRBV27 and TRBJ1-5; D is unclear. Germline assignment: CDR1 MNHEY and CDR2 SMNVEV (reference sequence). The CDR3 spans 17 residues. The V end lost 5 bases, the J end lost 0 bases, and 17 bases lay between the germline ends. The CDR3 loop reads CASSRSSWADSNQPQHF. The CDR3 DNA sequence: TGTGCCAGCAGTCGCTCAAGTTGGGCGGATAGCAATCAGCCCCAGCATTTT.

The V gene is TRBV7-2, the J gene TRBJ2-7; D is possibly TRBD1 (6 bases). Matching the DNA end better, TRBJ2-5 makes the J call doubtful. Germline CDR1 SGHTA, CDR2 FQGNSA. The length of the CDR3 is 15 residues. CDR3 coding DNA: TGTGCCAGCAGCTTAGGGACAGAATTTCAGGAGACCCAGTACTTC. It codes for CASSLGTEFQETQYF.

As DNA, the CDR3 is TGTGCCAGCAATGGTAGGGCCGGTTCACCCCTCCACTTT. As protein: CASNGRAGSPLHF. V and J are TRBV6-4 and TRBJ1-6; D unresolved. This CDR3 is built from 13 residues. The V end was cut by 7 bases, the J end by 9 bases, with 13 bases between. Germline V lookup: CDR1 MRHNA, CDR2 SNTAGT.

The CDR3 DNA reads as TGTGCCAGCAGCTTAATGAGGACTAGCGGGGGCAATGAGCAGTTCTTC. Encoded protein: CASSLMRTSGGNEQFF. The chain combines TRBV7-2 with TRBJ2-1; 13 positions agree with TRBD2. Trimming at V came to 2 bases and at J to 6 bases, leaving 4 bases not matched to a gene. This CDR3 comprises 16 residues. In germline, CDR1 is SGHTA, CDR2 FQGNSA.

J is TRBJ2-3 and V is TRBV7-2; D remains ambiguous. The length of the CDR3 is 12 residues. Trimming took 8 bases from V and 9 from J, leaving 15 bases between them. The germline CDR1 and CDR2 sequences are SGHTA and FQGNSA. CDR3 DNA: TGTGCCAGCTCCTCCCGTGGTAGCACGCAGTATTTT. As protein: CASSSRGSTQYF.

This clonotype is a singleton in its sample. This chain uses TRBV6-6 with TRBJ1-2; TRBD1 is a possible D gene (5 bases). The V end was cut by 5 bases, the J end by 3 bases, with 10 bases between. The CDR3 runs to 13 residues. Germline V gives CDR1 MNHNY, CDR2 SVGAGI (reference sequence). DNA for the CDR3: TGTGCCAGCAGTCGGGACCCGGACTATGGCTACACCTTC. It specifies CASSRDPDYGYTF.

This clonotype was counted between two and nine times. This rearrangement joins TRBV10-3 to TRBJ2-3; TRBD1 aligns across 10 bases. V lost 8 bases, J lost 1 base, and 6 bases stayed unmatched. The CDR3 length is 15 residues. Germline V gene lookup returns CDR1 ENHRY and CDR2 SYGVKD. Here the CDR3 DNA reads TGTGCCATCGGTAGACAGGGGGCAGGCACAGATACGCAGTATTTT. Translating it yields CAIGRQGAGTDTQYF.

The chain is built from TRBV12-3 or TRBV12-4 and TRBJ1-1; D might be TRBD1 (5 bases). This CDR3 spans 13 amino acids. V shed 10 bases and J shed 1 base, with 13 bases lying between them. The CDR3 DNA is TGTGCCACCTCGGCAGGGTCGAACACTGAAGCTTTCTTT. This sequence encodes CATSAGSNTEAFF.

The J gene is TRBJ2-1, the V gene TRBV6-6; 8 bases fit TRBD1. The CDR3 spans 12 residues. After removal of 7 bases from V and 9 bases from J, the junction contained 5 bases not matched to a gene. CDR1 is MNHNY, CDR2 SVGAGI, per germline (reference sequence). CDR3 amino acids: CASNSGQGEQFF. CDR3 coding DNA: TGTGCCAGCAACTCCGGACAGGGTGAGCAGTTCTTC.

The chain links TRBV4-1 to TRBJ1-1, with TRBD1 matching over 9 bases. There are 13 residues in the CDR3. The V segment lost 7 bases and the J segment 6 bases; nucleotides outside the gene matches: 6. The germline gives CDR1 MGHRA, CDR2 YSYEKL. DNA of the CDR3: TGCGCCAGCACTACAGGGGGCTTCGCTGAAGCTTTCTTT. It codes for CASTTGGFAEAFF.

In its sample, this clonotype was seen a few times. The chain uses TRBV6-1 and TRBJ2-7; TRBD1 agrees at 7 bases. The ends lost 3 bases at V and 9 bases at J; junction bases unmatched: 11. The CDR3 contains 14 residues. Germline V gene data show CDR1 as MNHNS and CDR2 as SASEGT. The CDR3 DNA is TGTGCCAGCAGTGAGGCGCGACAGGGATTAGGGCAGTACTTC. Its protein product is CASSEARQGLGQYF.

The chain recombines TRBV14 with TRBJ1-3; no definite D call. Germline CDR1 is SGHDN and CDR2 is FVKESK. This CDR3 region has 12 residues. V shed 5 bases and J shed 4 bases, with 6 bases lying between them. The CDR3 sequence: CASSSGGNTIYF. As DNA, the CDR3 is TGTGCCAGCAGCTCCGGAGGAAACACCATATATTTT.

The chain combines TRBV20-1 with TRBJ2-4, with D possibly TRBD1 on 6 matching bases. The DNA end favors TRBJ2-7, so the J call may be wrong. The CDR3 consists of 13 residues. Germline values: CDR1 DFQATT, CDR2 SNEGSKA (reference sequence). In nucleotides, the CDR3 is TGCAGTGCTCGACCAGGGGAAAGGGACGAGCAGTACTTC. It codes for CSARPGERDEQYF.

This clonotype was detected a few times. The CDR3 loop reads CASSFGQGVDEQYF. Here the CDR3 DNA reads TGCGCCAGCAGCTTCGGACAGGGTGTGGACGAGCAGTACTTC. The rearrangement joins TRBV5-1 to TRBJ2-5, with 8 bases fitting TRBD1. The last part of the DNA fits TRBJ2-7 better; the J call may be wrong. The germline CDR1 and CDR2 sequences are SGHRS and YFSETQ. This CDR3 is built from 14 residues.